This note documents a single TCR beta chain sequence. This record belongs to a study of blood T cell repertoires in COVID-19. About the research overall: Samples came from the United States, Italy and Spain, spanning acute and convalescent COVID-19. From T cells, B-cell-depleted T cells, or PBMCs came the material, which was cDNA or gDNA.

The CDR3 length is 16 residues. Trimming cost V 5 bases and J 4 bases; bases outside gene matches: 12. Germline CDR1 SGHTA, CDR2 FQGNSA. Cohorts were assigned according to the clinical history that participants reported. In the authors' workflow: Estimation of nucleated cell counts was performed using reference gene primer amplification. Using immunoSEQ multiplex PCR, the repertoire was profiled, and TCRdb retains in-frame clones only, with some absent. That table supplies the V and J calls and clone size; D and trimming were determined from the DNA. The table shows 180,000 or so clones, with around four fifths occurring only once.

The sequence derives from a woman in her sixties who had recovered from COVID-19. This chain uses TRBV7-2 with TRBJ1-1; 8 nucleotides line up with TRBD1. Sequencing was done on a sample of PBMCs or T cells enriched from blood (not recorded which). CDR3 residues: CASSPYRTGKSTEAFF. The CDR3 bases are TGTGCCAGCAGCCCATACCGGACAGGGAAGAGCACTGAAGCTTTCTTT. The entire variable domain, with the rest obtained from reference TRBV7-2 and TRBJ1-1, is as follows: GAGVSQSPSNKVTEKGKDVELRCDPISGHTALYWYRQSLGQGLEFLIYFQGNSAPDKSGLPSDRFSAERTGGSVSTLTIQRTQQEDSAVYLCASSPYRTGKSTEAFFGQGTRLTVV.